This T cell receptor beta chain appears in the sequencing data of a study of T cell repertoires in cytomegalovirus infection. A few counts support this clonotype. TCRdb ran MiXCR on the reads and lists one entry per CDR3 protein. The repertoire has a few hundred thousand distinct CDR3 sequences, 15% to 20% of them found once; the top ten carry approximately 12%. V was trimmed by 8 bases and J by 8 bases, leaving 18 bases between them. The CDR3 covers 13 residues. Germline V CDR1 and CDR2: SNHLY, FYNNEI. Material for sequencing was PBMCs. This receptor was obtained from a human donor in good health (CMV status not recorded). Some clones in this sample may be carry-over from other donors' samples. J is TRBJ1-2 and V is TRBV2; D remains unclear. DNA for the CDR3: TGTGCCAGCTCCCTGGAGGCAGCCGGCGGCTACACCTTC. Amino acid sequence: CASSLEAAGGYTF.